This TCR beta chain comes out of a study of T cell responses to AZD1222 COVID-19 vaccine. Per the germline V gene, CDR1 is MGHRA and CDR2 is YSYEKL. CDR3 length: 15 residues. V was cut by 5 bases and J by 7 bases, with 18 bases left in between. Libraries were prepared by immunoSEQ multiplex PCR; TCRdb keeps only in-frame clonotypes and omits some of them. The table shows roughly 150,000 clones, with about 88% occurring only once. Material: peripheral blood, obtained after recovery from COVID-19. The sequence was collected from an adult who had recovered from COVID-19. The rearrangement links TRBV4-1 to TRBJ1-5; D uncertain. The CDR3 here is CASSFSPNGPQPQHF. The DNA for the CDR3 is TGCGCCAGCAGCTTCAGTCCCAACGGCCCCCAGCCCCAGCATTTT.